The clone carrying this T cell receptor beta chain appeared a few times. Its target is not known. The CDR3 loop spans 13 amino acids. Germline V gene sequence: CDR1 SGHAT, CDR2 FQNNGV. V shed 5 bases and J shed 4 bases, with 11 bases lying between them. This sample is part of a study of CD8 T cells in ankylosing spondylitis. A quantitative 5'-RACE method, one with molecular barcodes, was used to make TCR beta libraries. TCRdb passed the 5' RACE reads through MiXCR, listing each CDR3 protein once. The sample carries 150,000 to 200,000 distinct CDR3 sequences, around 10% recorded once. Overall study results and limits: Within matched ankylosing spondylitis synovial fluid, disease-linked clones were reportedly significantly enriched. About 8 highly homologous variants made up a TCR beta motif, and this motif appeared characteristic of ankylosing spondylitis blood. As for the disease-linked clones, they showed a CD8+ phenotype and occurred at relatively low frequencies in peripheral blood.

This TCR derives from a male donor with ankylosing spondylitis or in good health (not recorded which). Sequencing was carried out using blood, either unsorted or a sorted T cell fraction (not recorded which). This chain joins TRBV11-2 and TRBJ1-2, with TRBD1 as a possible D gene (5 bases). DNA for the CDR3: TGTGCCAGCAGCAACCGGGACGGCTATGGCTACACCTTC. Encoded protein: CASSNRDGYGYTF.